This entry is about one T cell receptor beta chain. Its specificity is unknown. Method: immunoSEQ multiplex PCR; TCRdb's copy keeps in-frame clones and lacks some. The table lists hundreds of thousands of clones, just over 85% of them singletons. CDR1 and CDR2 from the germline V gene are GTSNPN and SVGIG (reference sequence). Trimming cost V 4 bases and J 8 bases; bases outside gene matches: 17. The CDR3 consists of 16 residues. The data are from a study of cytomegalovirus exposure and HLA in healthy donors. The study drew the donors from its roughly 120-subject validation cohort, separate from the roughly 670-subject first cohort. General observations from the study: The authors enumerated over 150 TCR beta chains as linked to cytomegalovirus.

The specimen was PBMCs. The receptor was derived from a woman aged 18-29 years in good health and CMV-seronegative. The chain employs TRBV30 and TRBJ2-1; 7 positions match TRBD2. The CDR3 sequence is CAWTSKVAGGLDEQFF. The CDR3 nucleotides are TGTGCCTGGACCTCGAAAGTAGCGGGTGGGCTGGATGAGCAGTTCTTC.